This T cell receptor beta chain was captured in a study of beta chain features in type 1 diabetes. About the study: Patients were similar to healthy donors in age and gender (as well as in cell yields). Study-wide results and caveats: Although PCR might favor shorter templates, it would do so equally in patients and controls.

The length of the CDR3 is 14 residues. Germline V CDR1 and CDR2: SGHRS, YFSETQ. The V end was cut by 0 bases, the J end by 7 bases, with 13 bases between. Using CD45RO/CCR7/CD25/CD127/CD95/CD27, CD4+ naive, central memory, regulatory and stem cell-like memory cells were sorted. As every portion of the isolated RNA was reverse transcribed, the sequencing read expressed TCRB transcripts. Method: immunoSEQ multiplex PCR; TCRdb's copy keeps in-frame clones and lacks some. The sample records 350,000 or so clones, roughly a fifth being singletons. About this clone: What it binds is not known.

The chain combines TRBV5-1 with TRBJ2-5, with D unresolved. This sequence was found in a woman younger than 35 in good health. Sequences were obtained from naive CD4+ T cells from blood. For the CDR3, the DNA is TGCGCCAGCAGCTTGGAGTCAGGCAAGACGACCCAGTACTTC. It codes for CASSLESGKTTQYF.